This TCR beta chain was captured by sequencing in a study of T-cell memory formation after mild COVID-19. Whole-study context: Among the donors, TCR clusters were largely specific to each donor.

General observations from the study: Clones contracting over day 15 to 85 were CD4/CD8 balanced, with later expanders leaning CD4+. Some clones that responded turned up in pre-infection memory, which suggests that cross-reactive memory joined in.

Comment on this clonotype: The antigen is not known.

Using constant-segment primers, 5'RACE produced TCR alpha and TCR beta cDNA libraries carrying sample barcodes and UMIs. TCRdb independently ran MiXCR on the 5' RACE reads; one entry per CDR3 protein. The repertoire has about 270,000 distinct CDR3 sequences, 15% to 20% of them found once; the top ten carry approximately 20%. Material: PBMCs or a T cell subset sorted from them (not recorded which). The sequence derives from a man aged 18 to 29 who had mild COVID-19 (a few samples of this study predate the infection). Cell type and time point are not known.

This CDR3 reads CASSLAGGQQETQYF. The CDR3, as DNA: TGTGCCAGCAGCTTAGCTGGTGGACAGCAAGAGACCCAGTACTTC. The chain is built from TRBV11-2 and TRBJ2-5; maybe TRBD1 (6 bases). There are 15 residues in the CDR3. With 1 base removed from V and 2 bases from J, the gap between germline ends came to 11 bases. Germline-derived CDR1 and CDR2 are SGHAT and FQNNGV.